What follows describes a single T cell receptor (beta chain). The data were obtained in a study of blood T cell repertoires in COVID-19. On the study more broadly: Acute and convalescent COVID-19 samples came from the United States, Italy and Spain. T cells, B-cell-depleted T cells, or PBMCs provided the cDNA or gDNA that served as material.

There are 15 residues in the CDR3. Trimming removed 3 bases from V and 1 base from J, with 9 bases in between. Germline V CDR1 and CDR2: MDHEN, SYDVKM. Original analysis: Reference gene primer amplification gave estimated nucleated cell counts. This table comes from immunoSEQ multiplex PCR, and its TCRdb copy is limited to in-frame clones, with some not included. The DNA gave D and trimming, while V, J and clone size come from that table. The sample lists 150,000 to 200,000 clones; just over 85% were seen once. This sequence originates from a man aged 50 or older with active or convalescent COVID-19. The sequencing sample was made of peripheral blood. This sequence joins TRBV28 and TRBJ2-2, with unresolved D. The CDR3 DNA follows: TGTGCCAGCAGTTTTCTAGTGGTGAACACCGGGGAGCTGTTTTTT. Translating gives CASSFLVVNTGELFF.